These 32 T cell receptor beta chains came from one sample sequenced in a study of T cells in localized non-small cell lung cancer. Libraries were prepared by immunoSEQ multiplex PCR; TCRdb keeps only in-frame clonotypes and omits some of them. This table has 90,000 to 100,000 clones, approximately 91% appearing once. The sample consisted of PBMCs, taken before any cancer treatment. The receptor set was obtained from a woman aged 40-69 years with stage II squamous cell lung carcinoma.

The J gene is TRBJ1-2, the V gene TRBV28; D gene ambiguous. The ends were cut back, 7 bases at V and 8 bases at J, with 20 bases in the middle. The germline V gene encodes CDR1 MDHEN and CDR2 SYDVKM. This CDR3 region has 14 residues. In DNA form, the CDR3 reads TGTGCCAGCACCCCCCCGAGCTTATGGATGGGCTACACCTTC. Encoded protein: CASTPPSLWMGYTF.

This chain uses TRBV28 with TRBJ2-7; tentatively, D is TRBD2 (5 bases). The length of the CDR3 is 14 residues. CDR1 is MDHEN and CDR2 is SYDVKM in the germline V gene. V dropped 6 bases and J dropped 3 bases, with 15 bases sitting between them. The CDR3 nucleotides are TGTGCCAGCAGCCCGAATCAAGCGGTCTACGAGCAGTACTTC. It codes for CASSPNQAVYEQYF.

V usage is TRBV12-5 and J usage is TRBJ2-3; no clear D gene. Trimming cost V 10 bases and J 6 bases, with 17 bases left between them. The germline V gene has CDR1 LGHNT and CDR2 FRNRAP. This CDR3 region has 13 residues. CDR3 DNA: TGTGCTACTACCAACACGGTGACTGATACGCAGTATTTT. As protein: CATTNTVTDTQYF.

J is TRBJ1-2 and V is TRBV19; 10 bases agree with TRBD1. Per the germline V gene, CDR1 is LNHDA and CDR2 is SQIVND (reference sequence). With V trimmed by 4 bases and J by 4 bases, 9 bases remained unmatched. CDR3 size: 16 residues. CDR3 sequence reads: CASSTDRGPASYGYTF. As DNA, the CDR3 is TGTGCCAGTAGTACTGACAGGGGGCCCGCTTCCTATGGCTACACCTTC.

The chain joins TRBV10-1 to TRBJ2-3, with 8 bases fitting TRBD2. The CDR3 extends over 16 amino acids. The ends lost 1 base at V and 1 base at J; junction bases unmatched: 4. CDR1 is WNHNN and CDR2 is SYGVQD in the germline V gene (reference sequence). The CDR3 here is CASSEFMTSGTDTQYF. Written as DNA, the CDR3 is TGCGCCAGCAGTGAGTTTATGACTAGCGGCACAGATACGCAGTATTTT.

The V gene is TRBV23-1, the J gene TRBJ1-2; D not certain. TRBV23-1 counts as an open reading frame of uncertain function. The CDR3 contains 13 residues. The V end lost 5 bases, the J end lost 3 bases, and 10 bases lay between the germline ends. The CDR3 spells CASSAAGHYGYTF. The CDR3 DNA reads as TGCGCCAGCAGTGCGGCAGGACACTATGGCTACACCTTC.

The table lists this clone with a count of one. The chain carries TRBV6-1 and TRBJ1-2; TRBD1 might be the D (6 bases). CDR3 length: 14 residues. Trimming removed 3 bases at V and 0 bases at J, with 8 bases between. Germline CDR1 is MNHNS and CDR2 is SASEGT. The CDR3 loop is CASSEQGPNYGYTF. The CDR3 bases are TGTGCCAGCAGTGAGCAGGGGCCTAACTATGGCTACACCTTC.

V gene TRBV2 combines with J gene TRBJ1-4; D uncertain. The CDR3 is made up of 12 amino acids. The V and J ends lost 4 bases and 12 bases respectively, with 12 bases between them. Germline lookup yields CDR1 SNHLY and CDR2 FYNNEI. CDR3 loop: CASSGSRNELFF. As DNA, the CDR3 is TGTGCCAGCAGTGGTTCTCGGAATGAACTGTTTTTT.

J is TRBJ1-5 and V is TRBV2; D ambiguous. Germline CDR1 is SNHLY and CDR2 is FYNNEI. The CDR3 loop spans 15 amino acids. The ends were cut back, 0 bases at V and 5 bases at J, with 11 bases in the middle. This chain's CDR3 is CASSEALKGYQPQHF. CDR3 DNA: TGTGCCAGCAGTGAAGCGTTAAAGGGTTATCAGCCCCAGCATTTT. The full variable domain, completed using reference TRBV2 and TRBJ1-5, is EPEVTQTPSHQVTQMGQEVILRCVPISNHLYFYWYRQILGQKVEFLVSFYNNEISEKSEIFDDQFSVERPDGSNFTLKIRSTKLEDSAMYFCASSEALKGYQPQHFGDGTRLSIL.

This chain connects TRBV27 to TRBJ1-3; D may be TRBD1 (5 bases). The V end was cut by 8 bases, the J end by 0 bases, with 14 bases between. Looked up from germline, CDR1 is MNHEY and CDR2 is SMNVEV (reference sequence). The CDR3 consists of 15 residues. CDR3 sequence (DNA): TGTGCCAGCTCTAGGGGTCCCCTCTCTGGAAACACCATATATTTT. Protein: CASSRGPLSGNTIYF.

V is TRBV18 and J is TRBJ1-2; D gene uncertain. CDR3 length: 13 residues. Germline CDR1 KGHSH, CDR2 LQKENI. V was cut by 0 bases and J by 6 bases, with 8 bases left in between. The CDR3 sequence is CASSPPVSNGYTF. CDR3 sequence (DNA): TGTGCCAGCTCACCACCCGTAAGCAATGGCTACACCTTC.

As DNA, the CDR3 is TGTGCCATCAGTGAGTCCGGACAGGGACCCTACGAGCAGTACTTC. It encodes CAISESGQGPYEQYF. This chain links TRBV10-3 with TRBJ2-7; 8 nucleotides match TRBD1. The CDR3 has 15 amino acids. V trimming: 0 bases; J trimming: 2 bases; junction bases outside the gene matches: 3. In germline, CDR1 is ENHRY, CDR2 SYGVKD.

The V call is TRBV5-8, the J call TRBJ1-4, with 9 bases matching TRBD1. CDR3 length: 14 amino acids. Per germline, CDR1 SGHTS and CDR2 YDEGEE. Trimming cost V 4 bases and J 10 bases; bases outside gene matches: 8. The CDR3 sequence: CASSTRTGEGKLFF. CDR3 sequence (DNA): TGTGCCAGCAGCACAAGGACAGGGGAGGGAAAACTGTTTTTT.

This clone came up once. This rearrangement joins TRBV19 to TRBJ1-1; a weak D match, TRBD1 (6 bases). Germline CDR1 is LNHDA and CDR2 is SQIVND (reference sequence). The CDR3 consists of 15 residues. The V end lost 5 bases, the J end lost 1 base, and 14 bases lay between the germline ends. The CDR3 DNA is TGTGCCAGTAGTGCCCCCAGGGGATCGAACACTGAAGCTTTCTTT. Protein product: CASSAPRGSNTEAFF. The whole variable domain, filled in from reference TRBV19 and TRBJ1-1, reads DGGITQSPKYLFRKEGQNVTLSCEQNLNHDAMYWYRQDPGQGLRLIYYSQIVNDFQKGDIAEGYSVSREKKESFPLTVTSAQKNPTAFYLCASSAPRGSNTEAFFGQGTRLTVV.

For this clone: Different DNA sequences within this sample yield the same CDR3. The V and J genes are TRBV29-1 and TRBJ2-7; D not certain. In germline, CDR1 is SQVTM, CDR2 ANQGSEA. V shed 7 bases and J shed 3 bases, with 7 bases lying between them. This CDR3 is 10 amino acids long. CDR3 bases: TGCAGCGCTGGGGACTACGAGCAGTACTTC. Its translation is CSAGDYEQYF.

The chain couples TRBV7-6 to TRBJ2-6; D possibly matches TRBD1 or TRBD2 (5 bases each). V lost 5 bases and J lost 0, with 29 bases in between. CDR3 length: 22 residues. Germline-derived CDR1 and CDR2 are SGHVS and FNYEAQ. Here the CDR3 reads CASSPKWGTGRDRHSGANVLTF. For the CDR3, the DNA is TGTGCCAGCAGCCCGAAGTGGGGGACCGGACGCGATCGTCACTCTGGGGCCAACGTCCTGACTTTC.

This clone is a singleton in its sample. DNA for the CDR3: TGTGCCAGCAGTGAGGTGACGCCGAACACTGAAGCTTTCTTT. It translates to CASSEVTPNTEAFF. The chain employs TRBV6-1 and TRBJ1-1; no clear D gene. The V end was cut by 3 bases, the J end by 1 base, with 9 bases between. CDR1 MNHNS and CDR2 SASEGT come from the germline V gene. The CDR3 is 14 amino acids.

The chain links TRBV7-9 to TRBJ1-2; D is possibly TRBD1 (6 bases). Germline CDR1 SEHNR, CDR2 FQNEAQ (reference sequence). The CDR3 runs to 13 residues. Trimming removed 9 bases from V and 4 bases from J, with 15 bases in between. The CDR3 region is CASGQQPFYGYTF. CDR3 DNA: TGTGCCAGTGGACAGCAGCCTTTCTATGGCTACACCTTC.

CDR3 in DNA: TGTGCCAGCAGCTCTATCCAGACCGGGACCGGGGAGCTGTTTTTT. Residues: CASSSIQTGTGELFF. V usage is TRBV5-4 and J usage is TRBJ2-2, with D hard to call. The CDR3 totals 15 residues. V was pared by 3 bases and J by 5 bases, with 14 bases between. Per germline, CDR1 SGHNT and CDR2 YYREEE (reference sequence).

The CDR3 DNA sequence: TGTGCCATCTCCCCGGACAGGGGGCTGGGTACGCAGTATTTT. Encoded protein: CAISPDRGLGTQYF. The V and J genes are TRBV6-1 and TRBJ2-3; TRBD1 matches 11 bases. J gave up 8 bases and V 10 bases, and 11 bases lay outside the gene matches. The CDR3 spans 14 residues. Germline loops: CDR1 MNHNS, CDR2 SASEGT.

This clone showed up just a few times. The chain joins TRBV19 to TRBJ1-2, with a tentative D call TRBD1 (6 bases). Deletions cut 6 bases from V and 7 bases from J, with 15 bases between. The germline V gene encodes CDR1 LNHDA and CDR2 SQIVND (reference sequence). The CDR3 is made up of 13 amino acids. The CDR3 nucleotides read TGTGCCAGTAGGTCAGGGGTAGGCGCTGGCTACACCTTC. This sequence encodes CASRSGVGAGYTF.

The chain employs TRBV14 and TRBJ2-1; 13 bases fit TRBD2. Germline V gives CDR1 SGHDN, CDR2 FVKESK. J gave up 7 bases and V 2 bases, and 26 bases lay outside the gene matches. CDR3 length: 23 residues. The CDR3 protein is CASSQSRRLFGLAGEREKNEQFF. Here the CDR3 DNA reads TGTGCCAGCAGCCAATCACGGAGGCTTTTCGGACTAGCGGGAGAAAGGGAAAAGAATGAGCAGTTCTTC.

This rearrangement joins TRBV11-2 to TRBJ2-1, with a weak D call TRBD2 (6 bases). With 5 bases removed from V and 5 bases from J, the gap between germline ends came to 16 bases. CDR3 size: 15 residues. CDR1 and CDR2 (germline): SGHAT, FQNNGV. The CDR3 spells CASSGSTGGHNEQFF. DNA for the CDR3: TGTGCCAGCAGCGGATCGACCGGGGGACACAATGAGCAGTTCTTC.

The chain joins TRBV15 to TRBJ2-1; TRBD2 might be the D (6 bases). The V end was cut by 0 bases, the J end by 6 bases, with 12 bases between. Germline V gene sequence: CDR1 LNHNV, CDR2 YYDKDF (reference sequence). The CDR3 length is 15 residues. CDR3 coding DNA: TGTGCCACCAGCAGAGATCTTCCGGGAGTCAATGAGCAGTTCTTC. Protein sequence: CATSRDLPGVNEQFF. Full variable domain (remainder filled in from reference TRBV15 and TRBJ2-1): DAMVIQNPRYQVTQFGKPVTLSCSQTLNHNVMYWYQQKSSQAPKLLFHYYDKDFNNEADTPDNFQSRRPNTSFCFLDIRSPGLGDTAMYLCATSRDLPGVNEQFFGPGTRLTVL.

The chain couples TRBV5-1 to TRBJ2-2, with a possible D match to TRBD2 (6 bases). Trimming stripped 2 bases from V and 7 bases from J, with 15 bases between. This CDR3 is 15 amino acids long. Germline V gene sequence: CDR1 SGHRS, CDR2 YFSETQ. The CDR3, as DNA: TGCGCCAGCAGCTTATCACGGGAGTTAGGCGGGGAGCTGTTTTTT. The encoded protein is CASSLSRELGGELFF.

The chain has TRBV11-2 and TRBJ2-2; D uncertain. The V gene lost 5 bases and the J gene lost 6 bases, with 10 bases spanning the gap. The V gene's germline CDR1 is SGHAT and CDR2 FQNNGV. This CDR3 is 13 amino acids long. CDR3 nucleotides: TGTGCCAGCAGCCCAAAGCCGCCCGGGGAGCTGTTTTTT. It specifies CASSPKPPGELFF.

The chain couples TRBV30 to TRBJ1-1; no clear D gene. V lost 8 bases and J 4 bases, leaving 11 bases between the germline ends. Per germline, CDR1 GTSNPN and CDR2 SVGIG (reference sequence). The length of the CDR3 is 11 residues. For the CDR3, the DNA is TGTGCCAGCTCTGGGAGCACTGAAGCTTTCTTT. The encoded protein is CASSGSTEAFF.

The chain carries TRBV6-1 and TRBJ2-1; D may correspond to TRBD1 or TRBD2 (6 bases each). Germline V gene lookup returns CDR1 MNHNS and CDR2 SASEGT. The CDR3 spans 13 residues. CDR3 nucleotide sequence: TGTGCTTCCGGCGGGACAACTTACAATGAGCAGTTCTTC. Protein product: CASGGTTYNEQFF.

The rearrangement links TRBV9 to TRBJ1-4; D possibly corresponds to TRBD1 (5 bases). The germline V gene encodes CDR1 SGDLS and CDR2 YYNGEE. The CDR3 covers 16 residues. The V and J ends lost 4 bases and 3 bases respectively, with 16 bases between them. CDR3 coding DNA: TGTGCCAGCAGCCCAGCGTTGGGACCACCTAATGAAAAACTGTTTTTT. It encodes CASSPALGPPNEKLFF.

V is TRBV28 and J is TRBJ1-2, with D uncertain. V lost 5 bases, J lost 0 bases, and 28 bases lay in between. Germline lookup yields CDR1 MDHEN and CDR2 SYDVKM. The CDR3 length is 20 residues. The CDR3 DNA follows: TGTGCCAGCAGTCCATCGCCGGCCAGAGGGTCCCAACAAGCTAACTATGGCTACACCTTC. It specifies CASSPSPARGSQQANYGYTF.

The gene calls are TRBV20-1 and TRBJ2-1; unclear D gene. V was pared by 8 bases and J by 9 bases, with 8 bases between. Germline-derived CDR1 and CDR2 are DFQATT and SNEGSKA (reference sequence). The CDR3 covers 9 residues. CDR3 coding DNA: TGCAGTCCTCCAGGTGAGCAGTTCTTC. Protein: CSPPGEQFF.

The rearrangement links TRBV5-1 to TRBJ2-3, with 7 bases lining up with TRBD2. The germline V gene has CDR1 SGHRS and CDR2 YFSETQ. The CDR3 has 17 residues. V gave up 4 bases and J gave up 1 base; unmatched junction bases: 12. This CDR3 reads CASSLPREAGRTDTQYF. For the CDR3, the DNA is TGCGCCAGCAGCCTTCCCCGGGAGGCCGGCCGCACAGATACGCAGTATTTT.